These 16 T cell receptor beta chains originate from one sample sequenced in a study of cytomegalovirus exposure and HLA in healthy donors. PCR amplification relied on 60 Vbeta primers (plus 13 Jbeta primers). Sequencing used immunoSEQ multiplex PCR; TCRdb keeps in-frame clones, though not all of them. In the table there are 150,000 to 200,000 clones, under 80% of which are singletons. The specimen sequenced was PBMCs. Receptor source: a female donor in good health and CMV-seronegative.

The chain has TRBV9 and TRBJ2-1, with 10 nucleotides matching TRBD2. V trimming: 1 base; J trimming: 5 bases; junction bases outside the gene matches: 0. The CDR3 spans 14 residues. The V gene's germline CDR1 is SGDLS and CDR2 YYNGEE. The CDR3 loop is CASSVTSGDNEQFF. In DNA form, the CDR3 reads TGTGCCAGCAGCGTAACTAGCGGGGACAATGAGCAGTTCTTC.

The CDR3 DNA is TGTGCCAGCAGCTTAGGGGCTAGCCCAGAGACCCAGTACTTC. Translation: CASSLGASPETQYF. The rearrangement links TRBV7-6 to TRBJ2-5, with D perhaps matching TRBD2 (5 bases). This CDR3 contains 14 residues. The V and J ends lost 1 base and 4 bases respectively, with 10 bases between them. Germline V gene lookup returns CDR1 SGHVS and CDR2 FNYEAQ. Full variable domain (outside the CDR3, taken from reference TRBV7-6 and TRBJ2-5): GAGVSQSPRYKVTKRGQDVALRCDPISGHVSLYWYRQALGQGPEFLTYFNYEAQQDKSGLPNDRFSAERPEGSISTLTIQRTEQRDSAMYRCASSLGASPETQYFGPGTRLLVL.

This chain links TRBV30 with TRBJ2-3, with D perhaps matching TRBD2 (5 bases). V lost 2 bases and J lost 2, with 14 bases in between. Germline V CDR1 and CDR2: GTSNPN, SVGIG (reference sequence). This CDR3 has 15 amino acids. CDR3 region: CAWSLGMGVTDTQYF. The CDR3 DNA follows: TGTGCCTGGAGTCTCGGGATGGGTGTCACAGATACGCAGTATTTT.

J is TRBJ2-7 and V is TRBV5-1; TRBD1 matches 9 bases. Germline V gene lookup returns CDR1 SGHRS and CDR2 YFSETQ. After removal of 4 bases from V and 5 bases from J, the junction contained 10 bases not matched to a gene. The CDR3 runs 15 residues. The CDR3 loop is CASSQWTGVDHEQYF. CDR3 nucleotides: TGCGCCAGCAGCCAATGGACAGGGGTTGATCACGAGCAGTACTTC.

Turning to this clone: Other DNA sequences of this sample code for an identical CDR3. The chain couples TRBV2 to TRBJ2-7, with 7 bases matching TRBD2. Germline V CDR1 and CDR2: SNHLY, FYNNEI. Unmatched junction bases numbered 6, after V lost 6 bases and J lost 1 base. CDR3 length: 14 residues. The CDR3 spells CASRETGGSYEQYF. CDR3 coding DNA: TGTGCCAGCAGGGAGACGGGGGGATCCTACGAGCAGTACTTC. The full variable domain, completed using reference TRBV2 and TRBJ2-7, is EPEVTQTPSHQVTQMGQEVILRCVPISNHLYFYWYRQILGQKVEFLVSFYNNEISEKSEIFDDQFSVERPDGSNFTLKIRSTKLEDSAMYFCASRETGGSYEQYFGPGTRLTVT.

The V and J genes are TRBV9 and TRBJ2-3; TRBD2 matches at 10 bases. Germline trimming cut 4 bases from V and 2 bases from J; bases unmatched to any gene: 7. The CDR3 runs to 16 residues. The germline gives CDR1 SGDLS, CDR2 YYNGEE. The CDR3 coding sequence is TGTGCCAGCAGCTCGCGACTAGCGGGCCTCACAGATACGCAGTATTTT. Encoded protein: CASSSRLAGLTDTQYF.

Notes on this clone: This sample also contains other DNA sequences that code for the same CDR3. This chain links TRBV18 with TRBJ2-7; D might be TRBD2 (5 bases). The CDR3 runs to 14 residues. V lost 1 base, J lost 0 bases, and 7 bases lay in between. Germline loops: CDR1 KGHSH, CDR2 LQKENI. This CDR3 is CASSPRRDSYEQYF. For the CDR3, the DNA is TGTGCCAGCTCACCACGCCGGGACTCCTACGAGCAGTACTTC.

CDR3 protein: CASSPPGGGRSNQPQHF. The CDR3 coding sequence is TGTGCCAGCTCACCACCGGGGGGGGGTCGGAGCAATCAGCCCCAGCATTTT. The chain couples TRBV18 to TRBJ1-5, with D perhaps matching TRBD1 (5 bases). The CDR3 loop spans 17 amino acids. Trimming took off 0 bases at V and 1 base at J, with 13 bases between the two ends. Germline values: CDR1 KGHSH, CDR2 LQKENI.

The chain carries TRBV6-5 and TRBJ2-7, with TRBD1 as a possible D gene (6 bases). The CDR3 has 15 amino acids. Germline V gene lookup returns CDR1 MNHEY and CDR2 SVGAGI. Trimming shortened V by 6 bases and J by 3 bases, and 18 bases separated the two germline ends. The CDR3 DNA follows: TGTGCCAGCAGCATCCCCGGGACATCCCTCTACGAGCAGTACTTC. Its translation is CASSIPGTSLYEQYF.

V is TRBV11-3 and J is TRBJ2-5; 8 bases map to TRBD2. This CDR3 contains 15 residues. Trimming cost V 1 base and J 6 bases; bases outside gene matches: 7. Germline V lookup: CDR1 SGHNT, CDR2 YENEEA. CDR3 bases: TGTGCCAGCAGCTTAGGGTCCACTAGCGGTCAGACCCAGTACTTC. It encodes CASSLGSTSGQTQYF.

This chain links TRBV28 with TRBJ2-3, with 9 bases lining up with TRBD2. The CDR3 is 16 amino acids. Trimming took 7 bases from V and 9 from J; bases not matched to a gene: 17. CDR1 is MDHEN, CDR2 SYDVKM, per germline. CDR3 nucleotides: TGTGCCAGCACCCTAGAAAGCGGGGGGACCCGGGCCACGCAGTATTTT. Residues: CASTLESGGTRATQYF.

This sequence joins TRBV27 and TRBJ1-2, with TRBD1 matching over 7 bases. The length of the CDR3 is 14 residues. The germline gives CDR1 MNHEY, CDR2 SMNVEV (reference sequence). The V and J ends lost 6 bases and 2 bases, in that order; junction bases with no gene match: 6. In DNA form, the CDR3 reads TGTGCCAGCAGACTACAGGGGCCGAACTATGGCTACACCTTC. Residues: CASRLQGPNYGYTF.

This rearrangement joins TRBV27 to TRBJ1-2; 10 bases fit TRBD1. The V and J ends lost 3 bases and 4 bases, in that order; junction bases with no gene match: 14. This CDR3 has 18 amino acids. Germline V gene data show CDR1 as MNHEY and CDR2 as SMNVEV (reference sequence). The CDR3 region is CASSFGGYGQGGGYGYTF. CDR3 sequence (DNA): TGTGCCAGCAGTTTTGGTGGATATGGACAGGGGGGGGGCTATGGCTACACCTTC.

In this sample, this clone turned up a few times. The chain links TRBV5-6 to TRBJ2-7; weak D call: TRBD2 (5 bases). The CDR3 totals 18 residues. CDR1 is SGHDT and CDR2 is YYEEEE in the germline V gene. Trimming took off 0 bases at V and 0 bases at J, with 19 bases between the two ends. CDR3 residues: CASSLEGHFFGDSYEQYF. CDR3 sequence (DNA): TGTGCCAGCAGCTTGGAAGGGCACTTTTTCGGGGACTCCTACGAGCAGTACTTC.

This chain uses TRBV29-1 with TRBJ2-4, with 9 positions matching TRBD1. CDR1 is SQVTM, CDR2 ANQGSEA, per germline. This CDR3 has 12 residues. V lost 5 bases, J lost 11 bases, and 7 bases stayed unmatched. CDR3 coding DNA: TGCAGCGTTTGGGACAGGGAAACGGTTCAGTACTTC. It is translated as CSVWDRETVQYF.

About this clone itself: Other DNA sequences in the same sample also yield this CDR3. The chain has TRBV18 and TRBJ1-1, with 7 bases aligning to TRBD1. With V trimmed by 2 bases and J by 1 base, 4 bases remained unmatched. Germline CDR1 KGHSH, CDR2 LQKENI. The CDR3 consists of 15 residues. The CDR3 coding sequence is TGTGCCAGCTCACCAACTGGGACAGCGAACACTGAAGCTTTCTTT. Residues: CASSPTGTANTEAFF.